The 8 T cell receptor beta chains below come from one sample, sequenced in a study of patients and donors after allogeneic stem cell transplantation. One entry per CDR3 protein results from TCRdb running MiXCR on the RT-PCR reads. This sample has some 960,000 distinct CDR3 sequences, with over 15% found just once. The sample comprised blood, either unsorted or a sorted T cell fraction (not recorded which). The receptors here all came from a human donor who was either an allogeneic HSCT recipient or a stem cell or donor lymphocyte infusion donor (not recorded which). It is not recorded whose cells these are; they may come from a transplant donor.

The rearrangement uses TRBV3-1 and TRBJ2-1; 7 positions match TRBD1. V lost 4 bases to trimming and J lost 7 bases; unmatched junction nucleotides: 10. The CDR3 contains 15 residues. Germline V gene sequence: CDR1 LGHDT, CDR2 YNNKEL (reference sequence). CDR3 in amino acids: CASSPGQTWGNEQFF. CDR3 DNA sequence: TGTGCCAGCAGCCCGGGACAGACCTGGGGGAATGAGCAGTTCTTC.

CDR3 loop: CASSPKGGRGNGYTF. The DNA for the CDR3 is TGTGCCAGCAGCCCGAAAGGGGGCAGGGGTAATGGCTACACCTTC. The V and J genes are TRBV9 and TRBJ1-2; 7 bases line up with TRBD1. Germline V lookup: CDR1 SGDLS, CDR2 YYNGEE. V was clipped by 4 bases and J by 6 bases; unmatched bases: 12. The CDR3 contains 15 residues.

This chain connects TRBV5-1 to TRBJ1-1; TRBD1 agrees at 9 bases. With 4 bases clipped from V and 6 bases from J, the junction kept 10 bases outside the gene matches. Germline CDR1 reads SGHRS; CDR2 reads YFSETQ. The CDR3 totals 15 residues. The CDR3 here is CASSATGTGSPEAFF. The CDR3 DNA reads as TGCGCCAGCAGCGCGACCGGGACAGGGTCCCCTGAAGCTTTCTTT.

At least ten counts were recorded for this clonotype. The rearrangement joins TRBV6-5 to TRBJ2-3; unclear D gene. The CDR3 has 14 residues. CDR1 and CDR2 from the germline V gene are MNHEY and SVGAGI. V dropped 0 bases and J dropped 1 base, with 5 bases sitting between them. The CDR3 DNA reads TGTGCCAGCAGTTACTCTGGAGGCACAGATACGCAGTATTTT. This codes for CASSYSGGTDTQYF.

This clonotype has only a few counts. The chain couples TRBV12-3 or TRBV12-4 to TRBJ1-1; D possibly corresponds to TRBD1 (6 bases). This CDR3 has 17 residues. The V end lost 6 bases, the J end lost 0 bases, and 20 bases lay between the germline ends. The CDR3 protein is CASSPSGTKGMNTEAFF. The CDR3 DNA sequence: TGTGCCAGCAGCCCCTCCGGGACAAAAGGGATGAACACTGAAGCTTTCTTT.

The rearrangement uses TRBV3-1 and TRBJ1-1; D unclear. The CDR3 loop spans 14 amino acids. Germline assignment: CDR1 LGHDT and CDR2 YNNKEL (reference sequence). V was clipped by 3 bases and J by 7 bases, with 15 bases between them. Here the CDR3 reads CASSHVQRVGEAFF. In DNA form, the CDR3 reads TGTGCCAGCAGCCATGTACAGCGGGTCGGTGAAGCTTTCTTT.

The V gene is TRBV5-1, the J gene TRBJ2-3, with unresolved D. Germline lookup yields CDR1 SGHRS and CDR2 YFSETQ. CDR3 length: 14 amino acids. V gave up 0 bases and J gave up 2 bases, with 7 bases separating them. The CDR3: CASSLGVNTDTQYF. The CDR3 DNA sequence: TGCGCCAGCAGCTTGGGAGTAAACACAGATACGCAGTATTTT.

This chain links TRBV9 with TRBJ2-3; TRBD2 aligns across 7 bases. The V gene end was trimmed by 5 bases and the J gene end by 0 bases; junction bases not matched to a gene: 6. The germline CDR1 and CDR2 sequences are SGDLS and YYNGEE. The CDR3 spans 15 residues. CDR3 bases: TGTGCCAGCAGGGGAGGGCGGTCTAGCACAGATACGCAGTATTTT. Its protein product is CASRGGRSSTDTQYF.